The T cell receptor (beta chain) under discussion was sequenced for a study of OX40 agonist ivuxolimab in advanced cancers. General study results and limits: Researchers report that CD8+ T cells had, on average, more expanded clones than CD4+.

Sequencing was performed with immunoSEQ multiplex PCR; in TCRdb, only in-frame clones are kept and a portion is missing. The profile shows about 33,000 clones, 65% to 85% of them singletons. About this clone: Its antigen is currently unknown.

This CDR3 has 14 residues. J lost 6 bases, V lost 5 bases, and 9 bases had no gene match. Per germline, CDR1 SGHAT and CDR2 FQNNGV. The material was CD4+ or CD8+ T cells sorted from blood, obtained in a trial of the OX40 agonist ivuxolimab. This sequence was found in an adult with an advanced solid tumor such as melanoma, head and neck, liver or kidney cancer. The chain joins TRBV11-2 to TRBJ1-2, with 7 positions matching TRBD1. CDR3: CASSPTAGGHGYTF. The CDR3 coding sequence is TGTGCCAGCAGCCCAACGGCAGGGGGTCATGGCTACACCTTC.